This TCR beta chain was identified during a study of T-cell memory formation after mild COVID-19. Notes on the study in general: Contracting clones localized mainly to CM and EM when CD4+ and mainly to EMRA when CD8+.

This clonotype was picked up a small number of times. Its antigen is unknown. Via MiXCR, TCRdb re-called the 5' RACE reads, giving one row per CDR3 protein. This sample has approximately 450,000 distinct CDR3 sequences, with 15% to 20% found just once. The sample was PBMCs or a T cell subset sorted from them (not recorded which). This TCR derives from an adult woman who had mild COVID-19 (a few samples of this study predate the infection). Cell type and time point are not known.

This CDR3 reads CASSPTSAAPHNEQFF. The CDR3 bases are TGTGCCAGCTCACCAACTTCTGCGGCCCCCCACAATGAGCAGTTCTTC. The chain joins TRBV18 to TRBJ2-1, with unresolved D. V lost 2 bases to trimming and J lost 5 bases, with 16 bases between them. There are 16 residues in the CDR3. Germline values: CDR1 KGHSH, CDR2 LQKENI.